These T cell receptor beta chains were read from a single sample in a study of Ad26.COV2.S vaccination and SARS-CoV-2 variants. Sequencing was performed with immunoSEQ multiplex PCR; in TCRdb, only in-frame clones are kept and a portion is missing. The sample has about 400,000 clones, over 80% seen once. The material sequenced was peripheral blood, taken in a trial of Ad26.COV2.S vaccine versus placebo. The receptors originated from a person aged 18-65 years who received the Ad26.COV2.S COVID-19 vaccine or a placebo. Each CDR3 is given with its conserved first and last residue. D genes are given only for firm matches. Rows may omit the clone size; those that give it use once, few, many or a size class.

D,size,J,V,CDR3,DNA
TRBD1,.,TRBJ2-2,TRBV27,CASSLGLGQGASTGELFF,TGTGCCAGCAGTTTGGGACTTGGACAGGGGGCTAGCACCGGGGAGCTGTTTTTT
.,.,TRBJ1-1,TRBV30,CAWNDIQTNTEAFF,TGTGCCTGGAACGATATACAGACGAACACTGAAGCTTTCTTT
.,.,TRBJ2-4,TRBV5-1,CASSLPRVGGAKNIQYF,TGCGCCAGCAGCTTGCCCCGGGTAGGGGGAGCCAAAAACATTCAGTACTTC
.,.,TRBJ1-2,TRBV15,CATSRAGNYGYTF,TGTGCCACCAGCAGAGCAGGAAACTATGGCTACACCTTC
.,.,TRBJ1-6,TRBV19,CASSIRGSPLHF,TGTGCCAGTAGTATCCGGGGATCACCCCTCCACTTT
TRBD1,few,TRBJ1-1,TRBV19,CASSSGQHLFF,TGTGCCAGTTCATCGGGACAGCATCTTTTCTTT
.,once,TRBJ1-6,TRBV7-6,CASSLLGGRNSPLHF,TGTGCCAGCAGCTTGCTCGGGGGGCGGAATTCACCCCTCCACTTT
.,.,TRBJ1-3,TRBV6-5,CATGGIRGGNTIYF,TGTGCCACCGGGGGAATTCGGGGTGGAAACACCATATATTTT
TRBD1,few,TRBJ1-6,TRBV18,CASSQQGTYNSPLHF,TGTGCCAGCTCACAACAGGGGACTTATAATTCACCCCTCCACTTT
.,.,TRBJ2-5,TRBV13,CASSLGRRIQETQYF,TGTGCCAGCAGCTTAGGTCGGAGGATACAAGAGACCCAGTACTTC
TRBD2,.,TRBJ2-1,TRBV6-2/TRBV6-3,CASSVSGLAGYNNEQFF,TGTGCCAGCAGTGTGAGTGGACTAGCGGGGTATAACAATGAGCAGTTCTTC
.,.,TRBJ1-1,TRBV20-1,CSARAYRALF,TGCAGTGCTAGAGCCTACAGGGCCCTCTTT
.,.,TRBJ2-2,TRBV19,CASSIVNRGPTGELFF,TGTGCCAGTAGTATAGTGAATAGGGGCCCCACCGGGGAGCTGTTTTTT
TRBD1,.,TRBJ2-5,TRBV4-3,CASSQSTGTGIQETQYF,TGCGCCAGCAGCCAAAGTACCGGGACAGGGATCCAGGAGACCCAGTACTTC
TRBD1,once,TRBJ2-7,TRBV2,CASRLGTDKSF,TGTGCCAGCAGACTCGGGACAGACAAAAGCTTC
TRBD1,.,TRBJ2-7,TRBV6-5,CASSNYRGVYEQYF,TGTGCCAGCAGTAACTACAGGGGAGTATACGAGCAGTACTTC
TRBD1,.,TRBJ2-3,TRBV5-1,CASRAWTGNTDTQYF,TGCGCCAGCAGAGCCTGGACAGGGAACACAGATACGCAGTATTTT
.,.,TRBJ2-3,TRBV18,CASSPPRGEGTDTQYF,TGTGCCAGCTCACCACCGAGGGGGGAGGGCACAGATACGCAGTATTTT
.,.,TRBJ2-1,TRBV7-9,CASSLRDSNNEQFF,TGTGCCAGCAGCTTGCGTGACAGTAACAATGAGCAGTTCTTC
.,.,TRBJ1-3,TRBV7-9,CASRPTGNSGNTIYF,TGTGCCAGCAGACCGACGGGGAACTCTGGAAACACCATATATTTT
.,.,TRBJ2-3,TRBV12-3/TRBV12-4,CASRPGADTQYF,TGTGCCAGCAGGCCCGGGGCAGATACGCAGTATTTT
.,.,TRBJ1-6,TRBV3-1/TRBV3-2,CASSQEGYIGGSPLHF,TGTGCCAGCAGCCAAGAAGGTTACATAGGGGGTTCACCCCTCCACTTT
.,once,TRBJ1-4,TRBV2,CASSQQLDTSNEKLFF,TGTGCCAGCAGTCAACAGCTTGACACGTCTAATGAAAAACTGTTTTTT
.,.,TRBJ2-2,TRBV30,CAWSVGNGELFF,TGTGCCTGGAGTGTGGGTAACGGGGAGCTGTTTTTT
TRBD1,.,TRBJ1-5,TRBV2,CASGGQGSNQPQHF,TGTGCCAGCGGGGGACAGGGGAGCAATCAGCCCCAGCATTTT
.,once,TRBJ1-6,TRBV3-1/TRBV3-2,CASSEEMQGLRRSYNSPLHF,TGTGCCAGCAGCGAAGAGATGCAGGGTCTAAGGAGGTCCTATAATTCACCCCTCCACTTT
.,once,TRBJ1-2,TRBV28,CASSLRRSYGYTF,TGTGCCAGCAGTTTGCGCAGGAGCTATGGCTACACCTTC
.,.,TRBJ2-5,TRBV5-4,CASSSTGQETQYF,TGTGCCAGCAGCTCGACAGGACAAGAGACCCAGTACTTC
.,once,TRBJ1-5,TRBV28,CASIMSVGGQPQHF,TGTGCCAGCATTATGAGTGTGGGGGGACAGCCCCAGCATTTT
.,.,TRBJ1-3,TRBV7-2,CASAYAGYSGNTIYF,TGTGCCAGCGCTTACGCAGGTTACTCTGGAAACACCATATATTTT
.,once,TRBJ1-4,TRBV3-1/TRBV3-2,CASSQDPGRNEKLFF,TGTGCCAGCAGCCAAGACCCGGGACGCAATGAAAAACTGTTTTTT
.,.,TRBJ1-5,TRBV19,CASSRQISNQPQHF,TGTGCCAGTAGTAGACAGATTTCCAATCAGCCCCAGCATTTT
.,.,TRBJ2-1,TRBV19,CASSILFQREYNEQFF,TGTGCCAGTAGTATTTTGTTCCAGCGAGAGTACAATGAGCAGTTCTTC
.,.,TRBJ1-1,TRBV30,CAWSAPWSAFF,TGTGCCTGGAGTGCCCCCTGGTCTGCTTTCTTT
TRBD1,.,TRBJ2-1,TRBV27,CASTRQGAWVEQFF,TGTGCCAGCACTCGCCAGGGGGCATGGGTTGAGCAGTTCTTC
.,.,TRBJ2-1,TRBV19,CAGTYNEQFF,TGTGCCGGGACCTACAATGAGCAGTTCTTC
.,.,TRBJ1-6,TRBV19,CASCTGTGGNSPLHF,TGTGCCAGTTGTACAGGGACGGGTGGAAATTCACCCCTCCACTTT
TRBD1,.,TRBJ2-1,TRBV5-1,CASSLVGTGGFNEQFF,TGCGCCAGCAGCTTGGTGGGGACAGGGGGCTTCAATGAGCAGTTCTTC
.,few,TRBJ2-2,TRBV28,CASSLIGLPNTGELFF,TGTGCCAGCAGTTTAATAGGACTACCCAACACCGGGGAGCTGTTTTTT
TRBD2,.,TRBJ2-1,TRBV28,CASSSAGGLNEQFF,TGTGCCAGCAGTTCAGCGGGGGGTTTGAATGAGCAGTTCTTC
.,.,TRBJ2-7,TRBV4-1,CASSQDVSYSYEQYF,TGCGCCAGCAGCCAAGATGTCAGTTATAGCTACGAGCAGTACTTC
.,.,TRBJ1-5,TRBV25-1,CASSEYGGPRAPQHF,TGTGCCAGCAGTGAATATGGGGGTCCTCGCGCTCCCCAGCATTTT
.,.,TRBJ1-1,TRBV7-9,CASSPRGANTEAFF,TGTGCCAGCAGCCCCCGGGGGGCAAACACTGAAGCTTTCTTT
TRBD2,.,TRBJ2-1,TRBV5-3,CARSFPGTRGWQFF,TGTGCCAGAAGCTTTCCGGGGACTAGAGGCTGGCAGTTCTTC
.,.,TRBJ1-2,TRBV20-1,CSASTRGGYGYTF,TGCAGTGCTAGTACCAGGGGTGGCTATGGCTACACCTTC
.,.,TRBJ2-5,TRBV4-3,CASSQAYGGPRETQYF,TGCGCCAGCAGCCAAGCTTACGGGGGGCCCCGAGAGACCCAGTACTTC
.,.,TRBJ2-1,TRBV29-1,CSLGSGDEQFF,TGCAGCTTGGGGTCGGGCGATGAGCAGTTCTTC
.,.,TRBJ2-1,TRBV2,CASIEQGGNEQFF,TGTGCCAGCATTGAACAGGGCGGGAATGAGCAGTTCTTC
.,once,TRBJ1-4,TRBV2,CASSVRGEGKLFF,TGTGCCAGCAGTGTCCGGGGGGAGGGAAAACTGTTTTTT
TRBD2,.,TRBJ2-3,TRBV7-2,CASSLVAGETDTQYF,TGTGCCAGCAGCTTAGTGGCGGGGGAGACAGATACGCAGTATTTT
TRBD2,few,TRBJ2-3,TRBV7-2,CASSYARLAGGPSTDTQYF,TGTGCCAGCAGCTACGCCAGACTAGCGGGGGGGCCTAGCACAGATACGCAGTATTTT
.,.,TRBJ1-6,TRBV7-9,CASSLFENSPLHF,TGTGCCAGCAGCTTGTTTGAGAATTCACCCCTCCACTTT
.,.,TRBJ1-1,TRBV5-5,CASSASGATGTEAFF,TGTGCCAGCAGCGCGTCCGGGGCTACGGGGACTGAAGCTTTCTTT
TRBD1,.,TRBJ2-5,TRBV9,CASSVGVTGGAETQYF,TGTGCCAGCAGCGTAGGGGTGACAGGGGGCGCAGAGACCCAGTACTTC